The 6 T cell receptor beta chains given below trace back to one sample, sequenced in a study of T cell changes during pregnancy in multiple sclerosis. Profiled with immunoSEQ multiplex PCR; TCRdb holds only in-frame clones, not every one. The table shows around 50,000 clones, with around 94% occurring only once. Sample: CD4+ T cells from peripheral blood mononuclear cells, taken in the first trimester of pregnancy. These receptors were taken from a female donor with multiple sclerosis, enrolled in a pregnancy study.

In regard to this clone: One end of the junction varies from germline; a read error may be responsible. Other DNA variants within this sample encode the same CDR3. The V and J genes are TRBV9 and TRBJ1-2, with a possible D match to TRBD1 (6 bases). In germline, CDR1 is SGDLS, CDR2 YYNGEE. CDR3 length: 14 residues. CDR3 region: CASSETPWTDGYTF. As DNA, the CDR3 is TGTGCCAGCAGCGAAACCCCCTGGACAGATGGCTACACTTTC.

The rearrangement uses TRBV7-3 and TRBJ1-2; TRBD1 is a possible D gene (6 bases). The V end was cut by 2 bases, the J end by 6 bases, with 10 bases between. Germline CDR1 reads SGHTA; CDR2 reads FQGTGA. The CDR3 is 13 residues long. This CDR3 reads CASSLGGSDGYTF. The DNA of the CDR3 is TGTGCCAGCAGCTTAGGGGGCTCGGATGGCTACACCTTC. The entire variable domain, with the rest obtained from reference TRBV7-3 and TRBJ1-2, is as follows: GAGVSQTPSNKVTEKGKYVELRCDPISGHTALYWYRQSLGQGPEFLIYFQGTGAADDSGLPNDRFFAVRPEGSVSTLKIQRTERGDSAVYLCASSLGGSDGYTFGSGTRLTVV.

The V call is TRBV5-1, the J call TRBJ2-7; D is possibly TRBD1 (5 bases). The CDR3 is made up of 12 amino acids. Germline V gives CDR1 SGHRS, CDR2 YFSETQ. V was cut by 0 bases and J by 4 bases, with 5 bases left in between. CDR3 region: CASSLEGYEQYF. Here the CDR3 DNA reads TGCGCCAGCAGCTTGGAGGGGTACGAGCAGTACTTC.

The chain combines TRBV7-8 with TRBJ1-4; no definite D call. The V end lost 0 bases, the J end lost 11 bases, and 16 bases lay between the germline ends. Germline V gives CDR1 SGHVS, CDR2 FQNEAQ. The CDR3 spans 15 residues. The CDR3: CASSLALGWSVKLFF. The CDR3 DNA follows: TGTGCCAGCAGCTTAGCGCTCGGTTGGTCGGTTAAACTGTTTTTT.

The chain joins TRBV25-1 to TRBJ1-4; D ambiguous. There are 16 residues in the CDR3. CDR1 and CDR2 (germline): MGHDK, SYGVNS. Trimming took 1 base from V and 5 from J, leaving 14 bases between them. The CDR3 sequence is CASSEFRQPPNEKLFF. The CDR3 coding sequence is TGTGCCAGCAGTGAATTCAGGCAGCCCCCGAATGAAAAACTGTTTTTT.

The V call is TRBV7-3, the J call TRBJ2-2; 9 nucleotides line up with TRBD2. The CDR3 contains 16 residues. Germline V gene data show CDR1 as SGHTA and CDR2 as FQGTGA. The V segment lost 1 base and the J segment 4 bases; nucleotides outside the gene matches: 4. CDR3 sequence reads: CASSLMTSGLTGELFF. The CDR3, as DNA: TGTGCCAGCAGCTTAATGACTAGCGGACTCACCGGGGAGCTGTTTTTT.